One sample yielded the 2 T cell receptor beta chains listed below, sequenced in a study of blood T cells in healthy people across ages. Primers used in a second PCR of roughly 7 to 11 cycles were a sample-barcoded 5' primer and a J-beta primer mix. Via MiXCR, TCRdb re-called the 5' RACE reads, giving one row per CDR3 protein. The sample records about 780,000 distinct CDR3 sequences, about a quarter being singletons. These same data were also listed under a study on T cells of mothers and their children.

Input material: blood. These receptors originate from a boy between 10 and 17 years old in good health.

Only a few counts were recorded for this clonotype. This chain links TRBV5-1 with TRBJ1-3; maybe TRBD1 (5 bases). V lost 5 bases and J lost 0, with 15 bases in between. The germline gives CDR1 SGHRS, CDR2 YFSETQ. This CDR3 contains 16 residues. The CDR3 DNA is TGCGCCAGCAGTTGGGCGGGGGTGCGCTCTGGAAACACCATATATTTT. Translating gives CASSWAGVRSGNTIYF.

The chain's CDR3 is CASRNSGGPDTQYF. Here the CDR3 DNA reads TGTGCCAGCAGAAATAGCGGGGGCCCAGATACGCAGTATTTT. This rearrangement joins TRBV7-2 to TRBJ2-3; 9 nucleotides agree with TRBD2. V gave up 6 bases and J gave up 4 bases; unmatched junction bases: 5. The CDR3 extends over 14 amino acids. Per the germline V gene, CDR1 is SGHTA and CDR2 is FQGNSA.